This T cell receptor beta chain was recovered during a study of cytomegalovirus exposure and HLA in healthy donors (TCRdb year 2017). In terms of the full investigation: According to a later analysis, the roughly 120 validation repertoires were produced on the same platform as the 666 repertoires of the first cohort. Along with the approximately 600-subject first cohort, a separate validation cohort of around 120 different subjects was used. The aim of the study was to test whether cataloging public T cell receptors could identify signatures of past pathogen exposure. To predict cytomegalovirus infection status, the study brought together high-throughput TCR immunosequencing, statistical association of individual TCRs with disease status, and machine learning. The paper's findings and limits, for the study overall: In the study, around 150 TCR beta chains were listed as associated with cytomegalovirus. Subsequent analysis determined that TCRs grouped into clusters in the first cohort also showed a tendency toward co-occurrence across the roughly 110 validation repertoires, and about 94% of cluster scores exceeded 0. Three of the identified cytomegalovirus-associated TCR beta chains were confirmed in vitro to be specific for cytomegalovirus antigens. Most TCR sequences were observed very rarely across donors, whereas some public TCRs were present in many individuals. The validation cohort had no HLA typing available for a later analysis, so co-occurrence within that cohort was assessed over all 120 or so repertoires. The classifier was reported to diagnose cytomegalovirus status with high specificity and sensitivity in both the original and validation cohorts. It was suggested by the authors that the approach could potentially be generalized to other disease states and immunological phenotypes.

The donors were included in the validation cohort of over a hundred subjects, a group kept apart from the roughly 670-subject first cohort. As for this clone: Its recognized antigen is unknown. Per-base quality was not reported, and no clone a single base away is much larger than it.

Including the terminal cysteine and phenylalanine, the CDR3 comprises 13 residues. CDR3 DNA is the only sequence kept; it has 39 bases, read in frame from the first base. Relative to germline, V is 7 bases shorter and J is 3 bases shorter, with 16 bases between their ends. From a lookup of the germline V gene, CDR1 and CDR2 are SQVTM and ANQGSEA. The protocol used for the library was the immunoSEQ multiplex PCR assay. The source study handled its data this way. A statistical classification framework was developed to diagnose cytomegalovirus status using the catalog of TCR beta chain sequences. TCRdb mirrors the immuneACCESS table, restricted to in-frame sequences. Some clones are absent from its copies; in checked studies, under half trace to an unresolved V gene, and the reason for the others is unknown. The DNA gave D and trimming, while V, J and clone size come from that table. The sample includes tens of thousands of clones, with around 96% observed a single time. Clones ranked in the top ten supply about 1.5% of the sample.

The sequencing input was PBMCs. This sequence originates from a man between 18 and 29 years old in good health and CMV-seropositive. The receptor chain draws on TRBV29-1 and TRBJ2-7; the D segment could be TRBD2, given 6 matching bases. The DNA sequence is given as TGCAGCGCCGCGCCGGGGGAAGACTACGAGCAGTACTTC. It encodes CSAAPGEDYEQYF.